The present T cell receptor beta chain was sequenced within a study of T cell responses to AZD1222 COVID-19 vaccine listed by TCRdb under 2021. With respect to the entire study: Because spike-specific TCR depth and breadth did not differ between the two schedules, AZD1222 recipients who got a second dose at roughly 4 weeks were pooled with those who got a second dose at roughly 12 weeks. A total of under 250 trial participants underwent TCR sequencing, of whom 207 had received two doses of AZD1222 and some 26 had received two doses of the MenACWY control vaccine. Trial participants were enrolled by age into subgroups of 18-55, 56-69 and 70-plus years, and roughly 150, 30 and 60 TCR-sequenced participants, respectively, were included in these subgroups.

Notes on this clone: What this receptor recognizes is not known. Base qualities are not provided; no much larger clone lies one nucleotide away.

The CDR3 holds 14 amino acids from the cysteine to the phenylalanine. Only the CDR3 DNA stays, 42 bases, in frame from base 1. CDR1 and CDR2 (MNHEY, SVGEGT) derive from the germline V gene. Trimming at the junction amounts to 6 bases on V and 3 bases on J, and the germline ends lie 12 bases apart. The sample's time point label, decoded: baseline before first vaccination. Samples from vaccinated people were obtained from the UK trials COV001 and COV002, which included a single-blind randomized controlled phase 2/3 trial of AZD1222 (ChAdOx1 nCoV-19) in healthy adults. For TCRbeta chain sequencing, PBMC samples from trial participants were taken at day 0 and at day 28 after the second dose. The CDR3 regions of human TCRbeta chains were subjected to immunosequencing. The paper's data handling went like this. TCRs in the repertoires were compared against a reference library of SARS-CoV-2-specific TCRs that had been generated with the MIRA antigen-specificity platform. Breadth was defined as the fraction of unique TCRs that were SARS-CoV-2-associated, and depth was defined as the fraction of total T cells that were SARS-CoV-2-associated. Using the MIRA data, each spike-specific TCR was assigned both to the spike region to which the TCR was reactive and to a CD4 or CD8 class. Log10-transformed breadth and depth values were compared by one-way ANOVA with Sidak's multiple comparisons tests. TCRdb provides this immuneACCESS table in a form limited to in-frame rearrangements. Some clones are lacking; in checked studies, under half of them reflect an unresolved V gene, and why the rest are absent is not known. That table furnishes V, J and clone size, whereas the DNA furnished D and trimming. Across this sample there are about 120,000 clones, with around 92% seen only once. The top ten hold roughly 13% of the sample.

The paper's findings and limits, for the study overall: Epitopes outside the regions mutated in the B.1.351 and B.1.1.7 variants were reportedly recognized by nearly half of the unique spike-specific TCRs. Because no samples from the day 14 peak response were available, repertoires could be characterized only after the peak T cell response. Participants were mostly white British and included more females than males, and it was suggested by the authors that clonal diversity may have been underestimated. Vaccine-associated CD4 TCRs spanned the whole spike protein, with dominant responses in regions 160-218 and 743-854. In the small 56-69-year group, the increase in depth fell short of significance, most likely because of low power. After two AZD1222 doses, both the breadth and the depth of spike-specific TCRs were significantly higher than at day 0 and than in MenACWY recipients. Conclusions about previously exposed vaccinees were limited because only six AZD1222 recipients were SARS-CoV-2 seropositive at baseline.

This TCR came from an adult in good health. Sample: peripheral blood, taken on day 0 of AZD1222 vaccination. The chain joins TRBV6-2 or TRBV6-3 to TRBJ1-5; the D segment cannot be called with confidence. CDR3 loop: CASSASLVNQPQHF. The DNA sequence follows: TGTGCCAGCAGCGCCAGTCTAGTCAATCAGCCCCAGCATTTT.